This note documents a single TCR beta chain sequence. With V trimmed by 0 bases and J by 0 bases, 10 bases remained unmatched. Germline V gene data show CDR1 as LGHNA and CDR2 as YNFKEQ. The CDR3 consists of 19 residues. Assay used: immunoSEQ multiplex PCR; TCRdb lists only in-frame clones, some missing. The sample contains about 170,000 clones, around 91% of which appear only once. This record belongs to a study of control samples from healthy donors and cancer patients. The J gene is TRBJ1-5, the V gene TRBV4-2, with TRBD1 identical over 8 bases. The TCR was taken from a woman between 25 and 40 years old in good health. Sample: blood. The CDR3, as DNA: TGTGCCAGCAGCCAAGATAGCGGACAGGGTAAGGCTAGCAATCAGCCCCAGCATTTT. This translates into CASSQDSGQGKASNQPQHF.